Below, 17 T cell receptor beta chains from the same sample are listed, as sequenced in a study of shared clonotypes between healthy human individuals. Sequencing used immunoSEQ multiplex PCR; TCRdb keeps in-frame clones, though not all of them. The sample lists under 2.5 million clones; 80% to 95% were seen once. Specimen: naive CD4+ T cells from PBMCs. The subset was: CD45RA+ positively selected. These receptors were taken from a man aged 18 to 30 in good health. Some clones in this sample may be carry-over from other donors' samples.

The gene calls are TRBV19 and TRBJ2-1; no reliable D call. The CDR3 is 14 amino acids. V lost 7 bases and J 0 bases, leaving 10 bases between the germline ends. Germline V CDR1 and CDR2: LNHDA, SQIVND (reference sequence). The CDR3 bases are TGTGCCAGTATGGACGCCACCTCCTACAATGAGCAGTTCTTC. Translated, it gives CASMDATSYNEQFF.

The chain recombines TRBV11-2 with TRBJ2-1; TRBD2 matches at 8 bases. V gave up 2 bases and J gave up 5 bases; unmatched junction bases: 11. Germline V gene data show CDR1 as SGHAT and CDR2 as FQNNGV. The CDR3 runs 17 residues. The CDR3 loop is CASSLRREASPNNEQFF. In nucleotides, the CDR3 is TGTGCCAGCAGCTTACGGCGGGAGGCCTCTCCAAACAATGAGCAGTTCTTC.

V usage is TRBV28 and J usage is TRBJ1-1, with D possibly being TRBD1 (6 bases). The CDR3 is 16 residues long. CDR1 and CDR2 (germline): MDHEN, SYDVKM. V was clipped by 10 bases and J by 0 bases, with 21 bases between them. The CDR3 DNA is TGTGCCACCGGTAGGGGGGAAACAGGTCTGAACACTGAAGCTTTCTTT. Amino acids: CATGRGETGLNTEAFF.

Written as DNA, the CDR3 is TGTGCCAGCAGAACCGACACCTCTAACTATGGCTACACCTTC. It is translated as CASRTDTSNYGYTF. The chain recombines TRBV6-6 with TRBJ1-2; D remains unclear. The CDR3 contains 14 residues. V was cut by 6 bases and J by 0 bases, with 11 bases left in between. Looked up from germline, CDR1 is MNHNY and CDR2 is SVGAGI (reference sequence).

J is TRBJ1-1 and V is TRBV7-2; D gene uncertain. With 2 bases removed from V and 1 base from J, the gap between germline ends came to 8 bases. The CDR3 has 14 amino acids. CDR1 is SGHTA and CDR2 is FQGNSA in the germline V gene. Here the CDR3 DNA reads TGTGCCAGCAGCTTATCGGCAGGGAACACTGAAGCTTTCTTT. Residues: CASSLSAGNTEAFF.

This clone was seen once. The chain has TRBV28 and TRBJ2-7, with D perhaps assigned TRBD1 or TRBD2 (5 bases each). Germline V CDR1 and CDR2: MDHEN, SYDVKM. The CDR3 sequence is 11 residues long. Between the trimmed V and J ends, which lost 4 bases and 6 bases, there was a span of 7 bases. CDR3: CASSYGTEQYF. DNA of the CDR3: TGTGCCAGCAGTTACGGGACCGAGCAGTACTTC.

This sequence joins TRBV27 and TRBJ1-1, with TRBD1 identical over 7 bases. V shed 2 bases and J 6 bases; nucleotides not matched to a gene: 6. The CDR3 sequence is 14 residues long. Germline lookup yields CDR1 MNHEY and CDR2 SMNVEV (reference sequence). The CDR3: CASSLIQGEAEAFF. CDR3 nucleotide sequence: TGTGCCAGCAGTTTAATCCAGGGGGAAGCTGAAGCTTTCTTT.

This chain links TRBV4-1 with TRBJ1-6; D remains unclear. V was cut by 0 bases and J by 10 bases, with 13 bases left in between. The CDR3 sequence is 15 residues long. CDR1 is MGHRA, CDR2 YSYEKL, per germline. DNA of the CDR3: TGCGCCAGCAGCCAAGATTACACCCGAGGGTCACCCCTCCACTTT. It is translated as CASSQDYTRGSPLHF.

Comment on this clone: This same CDR3 is encoded by further DNA sequences in the sample. The chain joins TRBV5-4 to TRBJ2-7, with 9 positions matching TRBD1. V shed 4 bases, J shed 1 base, and the junction held 3 bases outside the gene matches. CDR3 length: 14 amino acids. Germline V gene data show CDR1 as SGHNT and CDR2 as YYREEE (reference sequence). In DNA, the CDR3 is TGTGCCAGCAGCCGAGACAGGGGGTCCTACGAGCAGTACTTC. It translates to CASSRDRGSYEQYF.

The J gene is TRBJ1-2, the V gene TRBV15; D remains unclear. The CDR3 extends over 15 amino acids. Trimming left V 0 bases short and J 3 bases short, with 11 bases between. Germline lookup yields CDR1 LNHNV and CDR2 YYDKDF (reference sequence). The CDR3 DNA reads TGTGCCACCAGCAGAGAGTCGCCGGGCTACTATGGCTACACCTTC. Its translation is CATSRESPGYYGYTF.

This clone has a single count. This rearrangement joins TRBV11-2 to TRBJ1-1; the D is unclear. This CDR3 region has 14 residues. Trimming cost V 3 bases and J 6 bases, with 14 bases left between them. CDR1 and CDR2 (germline): SGHAT, FQNNGV. CDR3 sequence (DNA): TGTGCCAGCAGCTTCCAAAACGTAGACGCTGAAGCTTTCTTT. Translating gives CASSFQNVDAEAFF.

The CDR3 here is CATTLRPGQATEKLFF. Written as DNA, the CDR3 is TGTGCCACTACTCTCAGACCGGGACAGGCAACTGAAAAACTGTTTTTT. The rearrangement uses TRBV28 and TRBJ1-4, with 8 positions matching TRBD1. Germline-derived CDR1 and CDR2 are MDHEN and SYDVKM. The CDR3 runs to 16 residues. V lost 10 bases, J lost 7 bases, and 17 bases stayed unmatched. Supplemented by reference TRBV28 and TRBJ1-4, the full variable domain reads DVKVTQSSRYLVKRTGEKVFLECVQDMDHENMFWYRQDPGLGLRLIYFSYDVKMKEKGDIPEGYSVSREKKERFSLILESASTNQTSMYLCATTLRPGQATEKLFFGSGTQLSVL.

V usage is TRBV4-2 and J usage is TRBJ1-1; no reliable D call. Germline-derived CDR1 and CDR2 are LGHNA and YNFKEQ. V was trimmed by 4 bases and J by 5 bases, leaving 14 bases between them. CDR3 size: 14 residues. For the CDR3, the DNA is TGTGCCAGCAGCCCCCCCCTCGCAGGAACTGAAGCTTTCTTT. It encodes CASSPPLAGTEAFF.

The chain is built from TRBV7-9 and TRBJ1-3, with unresolved D. This CDR3 is 19 amino acids long. Trimming cost V 7 bases and J 3 bases, with 28 bases left between them. CDR1 SEHNR and CDR2 FQNEAQ come from the germline V gene (reference sequence). The CDR3 bases are TGTGCCAGCACCCGATTGGCCACGGCGGATATTAGAGGTGGAAACACCATATATTTT. Protein product: CASTRLATADIRGGNTIYF.

Worth noting for this clone: The sample holds other DNA sequences that translate to the same CDR3. The V call is TRBV6-4, the J call TRBJ1-5, with 8 bases aligning to TRBD1. V dropped 4 bases and J dropped 10; count of bases not matched to a gene: 6. Germline CDR1 and CDR2: MRHNA and SNTAGT. This CDR3 is 13 amino acids long. CDR3 loop: CASSVTGGQPQHF. The DNA of the CDR3 is TGTGCCAGCAGTGTTACAGGGGGTCAACCCCAGCATTTT.

This clone was recorded many times. The sample carries other DNA sequences with the same CDR3. The rearrangement joins TRBV28 to TRBJ1-2; D unresolved. Germline-derived CDR1 and CDR2 are MDHEN and SYDVKM. Trimming took off 2 bases at V and 2 bases at J, with 0 bases between the two ends. The CDR3 length is 11 residues. The CDR3 region is CASSLNYGYTF. The CDR3 region has the DNA TGTGCCAGCAGTTTAAACTATGGCTACACCTTC.

V is TRBV5-1 and J is TRBJ1-5; 11 bases are shared with TRBD1. The CDR3 sequence is 15 residues long. V gave up 4 bases and J gave up 4 bases; unmatched junction bases: 4. The germline V gene has CDR1 SGHRS and CDR2 YFSETQ. The CDR3 sequence is CASSEGQGGNQPQHF. The DNA for the CDR3 is TGCGCCAGCAGCGAGGGACAGGGGGGGAATCAGCCCCAGCATTTT.